The rows below give T cell receptor beta chains drawn from one sample of a study of T cell repertoires in cytomegalovirus infection. MiXCR was run by TCRdb on the reads, yielding one entry per CDR3 protein. The data contain about 360,000 distinct CDR3 sequences, about 35% of them seen just once; the ten biggest clones take up 13%. No antigen has been assigned to these receptors. Material: cultured PBMCs, obtained from culture after CMV antigen stimulation. Receptors originate from a human donor in good health (CMV status not recorded). Some clones in this sample may be carry-over from other donors' samples. CDR3s include the opening cysteine and the closing phenylalanine or tryptophan. A D gene is named only where the DNA matches it firmly. Size tells how often a clone was seen (once, few, many) or the class of an expanded clone, and some rows leave it out.

CDR3 protein | CDR3 DNA | J gene | clone size | V gene | D gene
CASSPEGDYGYTF | TGTGCCAGCAGCCCCGAGGGGGACTATGGCTACACCTTC | TRBJ1-2 | . | TRBV7-6 | .
CASSLPTGSSYNEQFF | TGTGCCAGCAGCTTACCCACCGGGAGCTCCTACAATGAGCAGTTCTTC | TRBJ2-1 | . | TRBV7-6 | .
CASSQGDGELFF | TGTGCCAGCAGTCAGGGGGACGGAGAACTGTTTTTT | TRBJ1-4 | . | TRBV7-9 | TRBD1
CASSDSKRTNEQFF | TGTGCCAGCAGTGACTCGAAACGGACCAATGAGCAGTTCTTC | TRBJ2-1 | few | TRBV6-4 | .
CASRGLAVRRTGNEQFF | TGTGCCAGCAGGGGACTAGCGGTAAGACGAACGGGGAATGAGCAGTTCTTC | TRBJ2-1 | few | TRBV6-6 | TRBD2
CATSEPNTYNEQFF | TGTGCCACCAGTGAGCCCAATACCTACAATGAGCAGTTCTTC | TRBJ2-1 | few | TRBV24-1 | .
CASSQLGQEHTEAFF | TGCGCCAGCAGCCAATTGGGTCAGGAACACACTGAAGCTTTCTTT | TRBJ1-1 | few | TRBV4-1 | .
CASSLERGGYGELFF | TGTGCCAGCAGCTTAGAAAGGGGGGGTTACGGGGAGCTGTTTTTT | TRBJ2-2 | many | TRBV7-2 | .
CASSSNSGRPQETQYF | TGTGCCAGCAGTTCGAATAGCGGGAGACCACAAGAGACCCAGTACTTC | TRBJ2-5 | . | TRBV6-5 | TRBD2
CASSGTRDVLGRTEAFF | TGTGCCAGTAGCGGGACGAGAGATGTTCTGGGGCGGACTGAAGCTTTCTTT | TRBJ1-1 | few | TRBV19 | .
CASSLETRSYGYTF | TGTGCCAGCAGCTTAGAGACAAGGAGCTATGGCTACACCTTC | TRBJ1-2 | . | TRBV7-2 | .
CARGWRKETQYF | TGTGCCCGCGGGTGGAGAAAAGAGACCCAGTACTTC | TRBJ2-5 | . | TRBV14 | .
CASSATGKGTDTQYF | TGTGCCAGCAGTGCAACAGGGAAGGGCACAGATACGCAGTATTTT | TRBJ2-3 | . | TRBV25-1 | .
CASSSALTEAFF | TGTGCCAGCAGCTCCGCCCTAACTGAAGCTTTCTTT | TRBJ1-1 | . | TRBV7-9 | .
CASSLGAGLRTDTQYF | TGTGCCAGCAGCTTAGGAGCGGGACTTCGCACAGATACGCAGTATTTT | TRBJ2-3 | many | TRBV7-2 | TRBD2
CASRPALVGPYGYTF | TGTGCCAGCAGACCCGCTTTGGTTGGGCCCTATGGCTACACCTTC | TRBJ1-2 | . | TRBV27 | .
CASSQELAGTTEQFF | TGCGCCAGCAGCCAAGAACTAGCGGGGACCACGGAGCAGTTCTTC | TRBJ2-1 | few | TRBV4-1 | TRBD2
CASSYDRNTEAFF | TGTGCCAGCAGCTATGACAGGAACACTGAAGCTTTCTTT | TRBJ1-1 | . | TRBV7-2 | .
CSVEGSQETQYF | TGCAGCGTTGAAGGGTCTCAAGAGACCCAGTACTTC | TRBJ2-5 | . | TRBV29-1 | .
CASSAGRGTSGYNEQFF | TGTGCCAGTAGTGCGGGACGTGGGACTAGCGGATACAATGAGCAGTTCTTC | TRBJ2-1 | . | TRBV19 | TRBD2
CASSQERSGWVTEAFF | TGCGCCAGCAGCCAAGAAAGGTCAGGGTGGGTCACTGAAGCTTTCTTT | TRBJ1-1 | . | TRBV4-1 | .
CASSQDGREASYNEQFF | TGCGCCAGCAGCCAAGATGGGCGAGAGGCCTCCTACAATGAGCAGTTCTTC | TRBJ2-1 | . | TRBV4-1 | .
CASRVTGFGANVLTF | TGTGCCAGCAGGGTGACAGGGTTCGGGGCCAACGTCCTGACTTTC | TRBJ2-6 | . | TRBV6-1 | TRBD1
CASSLKVPVSSPLHF | TGTGCCAGCAGTTTAAAGGTGCCAGTTAGTTCACCCCTCCACTTT | TRBJ1-6 | . | TRBV12-3/TRBV12-4 | .
CATSKQTDTQYF | TGTGCCACCTCGAAGCAGACAGATACGCAGTATTTT | TRBJ2-3 | few | TRBV15 | .
CASSLGDTVYGYTF | TGCGCCAGCAGCTTGGGAGATACGGTATATGGCTACACCTTC | TRBJ1-2 | . | TRBV5-1 | .
CASSSRGDYTEAFF | TGTGCCAGCAGTTCGCGGGGGGACTACACTGAAGCTTTCTTT | TRBJ1-1 | . | TRBV28 | .
CASSQEEEYYGYTF | TGCGCCAGCAGCCAAGAGGAGGAATACTATGGCTACACCTTC | TRBJ1-2 | . | TRBV4-1 | .
CASSSWAGVANEQFF | TGTGCCAGCAGTTCATGGGCAGGGGTCGCCAATGAGCAGTTCTTC | TRBJ2-1 | once | TRBV27 | .
CASSQSGQSNQPQHF | TGTGCCAGCAGCCAATCCGGCCAGTCTAATCAGCCCCAGCATTTT | TRBJ1-5 | . | TRBV28 | .
CASRDYSYNEQFF | TGTGCCAGCCGGGACTATTCCTACAATGAGCAGTTCTTC | TRBJ2-1 | . | TRBV7-9 | TRBD2
CASSLVRASGATDTQYF | TGTGCCAGCAGCTTAGTTAGGGCTAGCGGAGCCACAGATACGCAGTATTTT | TRBJ2-3 | few | TRBV7-6 | TRBD2
CASSLAGLGRQETQYF | TGTGCCAGCAGCTTAGCGGGACTAGGACGACAAGAGACCCAGTACTTC | TRBJ2-5 | many | TRBV7-6 | TRBD2
CASSVASDRTYQETQYF | TGTGCCAGCAGTGTTGCCAGCGATAGGACATACCAAGAGACCCAGTACTTC | TRBJ2-5 | . | TRBV6-8 | .
CASSLSQTPNEQFF | TGTGCCAGCAGTTTATCGCAGACACCCAATGAGCAGTTCTTC | TRBJ2-1 | . | TRBV27 | .
CSVGTAEGSSYNEQFF | TGCAGCGTTGGGACAGCGGAGGGGAGCTCCTACAATGAGCAGTTCTTC | TRBJ2-1 | . | TRBV29-1 | .
CASSPRTRPDTQYF | TGTGCCAGCAGCCCTAGGACCCGCCCAGATACGCAGTATTTT | TRBJ2-3 | few | TRBV7-9 | .
CASSLRGAGFSYGYTF | TGTGCCAGCAGTTTACGGGGGGCTGGTTTCAGCTATGGCTACACCTTC | TRBJ1-2 | once | TRBV27 | .
CASTLMNTEAFF | TGTGCCAGCACACTCATGAACACTGAAGCTTTCTTT | TRBJ1-1 | few | TRBV7-2 | .
CSSSPPGTSGSVQFF | TGCAGTTCCTCGCCTCCCGGGACTAGCGGGAGTGTGCAGTTCTTC | TRBJ2-1 | . | TRBV20-1 | TRBD2
CASSLTQGPNTEAFF | TGTGCCAGCAGCCTAACACAGGGACCGAACACTGAAGCTTTCTTT | TRBJ1-1 | many | TRBV7-2 | .
CASSFRGASYNEQFF | TGTGCCAGCAGCTTTCGAGGAGCCTCCTACAATGAGCAGTTCTTC | TRBJ2-1 | . | TRBV5-6 | .
CASSLEDPNEQYF | TGTGCCAGCAGCTTAGAGGATCCCAACGAGCAGTACTTC | TRBJ2-7 | few | TRBV7-2 | .
CASRKGWRQSTDTQYF | TGTGCCAGCAGGAAAGGTTGGCGGCAAAGCACAGATACGCAGTATTTT | TRBJ2-3 | few | TRBV7-9 | .
CASSLPRAQERGFDTGELFF | TGTGCCAGCAGCTTACCTCGAGCCCAGGAGCGAGGTTTCGACACCGGGGAGCTGTTTTTT | TRBJ2-2 | . | TRBV7-6 | .
CASSLQGANTIYF | TGTGCCAGCAGCCTCCAAGGGGCAAACACCATATATTTT | TRBJ1-3 | . | TRBV5-4 | .
CSVEAYESGAGRGYNEQFF | TGCAGCGTTGAAGCTTATGAGTCAGGTGCGGGTCGCGGTTACAATGAGCAGTTCTTC | TRBJ2-1 | . | TRBV29-1 | .
CASSFHLASSYNEQFF | TGTGCCAGCAGTTTTCACCTAGCGAGCTCCTACAATGAGCAGTTCTTC | TRBJ2-1 | . | TRBV12-3/TRBV12-4 | .
CASSPGKETQYF | TGTGCCAGCTCACCAGGCAAAGAGACCCAGTACTTC | TRBJ2-5 | many | TRBV18 | .
CASTLWGGADTQYF | TGTGCCAGCACCCTCTGGGGGGGCGCAGATACGCAGTATTTT | TRBJ2-3 | few | TRBV7-2 | .
CASSEQGRAEAFF | TGTGCCAGCAGTGAACAGGGTCGCGCTGAAGCTTTCTTT | TRBJ1-1 | . | TRBV27 | .
CASSESVVRNSPLHF | TGTGCCAGCAGTGAATCGGTGGTCCGGAACTCACCCCTCCACTTT | TRBJ1-6 | few | TRBV25-1 | .
CASSQAGQGNNEQFF | TGTGCCAGCAGCCAAGCTGGACAGGGCAACAATGAGCAGTTCTTC | TRBJ2-1 | . | TRBV4-2 | TRBD1
CASSRPWRERGEQYF | TGTGCCAGCAGTCGCCCCTGGCGGGAGCGCGGCGAGCAGTACTTC | TRBJ2-7 | . | TRBV5-4 | TRBD2
CASSEATTGRTEAFF | TGTGCCAGCAGTGAAGCGACGACAGGGCGGACTGAAGCTTTCTTT | TRBJ1-1 | few | TRBV6-1 | TRBD1
CASSVGDLDEKLFF | TGCGCCAGCAGTGTTGGCGACCTGGATGAAAAACTGTTTTTT | TRBJ1-4 | . | TRBV10-2 | .